Each of the 26 T cell receptor beta chains below was sequenced from the same sample in a study of breast tumors, draining lymph nodes, adjacent tissues. Using its own MiXCR run on the multiplex PCR reads, TCRdb lists one record per CDR3 protein. The repertoire holds under 300,000 distinct CDR3 sequences, with 34% as singletons. The lymph nodes were axillary draining lymph nodes from breast cancer patients. Sample: axillary lymph node tissue. These receptor sequences come from a female donor with breast cancer. Some clones in this sample may be carry-over from other donors' samples.

This clonotype was picked up many times. The chain employs TRBV7-9 and TRBJ1-2; 7 bases line up with TRBD1. The CDR3 is made up of 16 amino acids. Germline loops: CDR1 SEHNR, CDR2 FQNEAQ (reference sequence). V gave up 5 bases and J gave up 4 bases; unmatched junction bases: 13. CDR3 amino acids: CASSLGSQGDVYGYTF. CDR3 bases: TGTGCCAGCAGCCTGGGGAGCCAGGGGGACGTCTATGGCTACACCTTC.

There are many counts of this clonotype. The CDR3 protein is CASSDPSGNTIYF. For the CDR3, the DNA is TGCGCCAGCAGTGACCCCTCTGGAAACACCATATATTTT. The gene calls are TRBV5-1 and TRBJ1-3; D is uncertain. The CDR3 sequence is 13 residues long. Per germline, CDR1 SGHRS and CDR2 YFSETQ. The ends were cut back, 5 bases at V and 0 bases at J, with 6 bases in the middle.

This clonotype was found a few times. The CDR3 DNA reads TGTGCCAGCAGCCAACACGCCGGGACAGGGGGCTACACCTTC. Encoded protein: CASSQHAGTGGYTF. The chain carries TRBV5-4 and TRBJ1-2, with 9 nucleotides matching TRBD1. The length of the CDR3 is 14 residues. The germline gives CDR1 SGHNT, CDR2 YYREEE (reference sequence). The junction had 9 bases not matched to a gene; V was cut back by 4 bases and J by 8 bases.

This clonotype has at least ten counts. The chain is built from TRBV11-2 and TRBJ2-5; 9 bases fit TRBD2. The CDR3 runs to 14 residues. Per germline, CDR1 SGHAT and CDR2 FQNNGV. V was clipped by 5 bases and J by 3 bases; unmatched bases: 4. CDR3 nucleotide sequence: TGTGCCAGCAGCGCCCGACTAGCGGAAGAGACCCAGTACTTC. It translates to CASSARLAEETQYF.

In its sample, this clonotype was seen many times. The chain joins TRBV24-1 to TRBJ2-5, with 16 bases aligning to TRBD2. CDR3 length: 19 amino acids. Unmatched junction bases numbered 12, after V lost 4 bases and J lost 5 bases. The germline V gene has CDR1 KGHDR and CDR2 SFDVKD. CDR3 nucleotide sequence: TGTGCCACCAGTGACCTCCCGGGACTAGCGGGAGGGTTCCGGGAGACCCAGTACTTC. Protein product: CATSDLPGLAGGFRETQYF.

There are many counts of this clonotype. V is TRBV20-1 and J is TRBJ2-1; TRBD2 matches 7 bases. The V gene's germline CDR1 is DFQATT and CDR2 SNEGSKA (reference sequence). The V and J ends lost 6 bases and 5 bases, in that order; junction bases with no gene match: 10. CDR3 length: 14 residues. This chain's CDR3 is CSAKGAGDHNEQFF. DNA for the CDR3: TGCAGTGCCAAAGGGGCGGGAGATCACAATGAGCAGTTCTTC.

This clonotype was seen ten or more times. The V and J genes are TRBV20-1 and TRBJ2-7, with TRBD1 matching over 10 bases. Looked up from germline, CDR1 is DFQATT and CDR2 is SNEGSKA (reference sequence). The CDR3 sequence is 15 residues long. J gave up 6 bases and V 4 bases, and 12 bases lay outside the gene matches. The CDR3 reads CSAKGQGPVVPEQYF. CDR3 DNA: TGCAGTGCTAAGGGACAGGGGCCCGTAGTCCCCGAGCAGTACTTC.

Many counts were recorded for this clonotype. This rearrangement joins TRBV12-3 or TRBV12-4 to TRBJ2-3; D gene ambiguous. Trimming left V 1 base short and J 5 bases short, with 10 bases between. The CDR3 loop spans 14 amino acids. CDR3 sequence: CASSLGLVRDTQYF. CDR3 nucleotides: TGTGCCAGCAGTTTAGGGCTAGTAAGAGATACGCAGTATTTT.

V usage is TRBV15 and J usage is TRBJ1-2, with 8 bases identical to TRBD1. Trimming removed 5 bases from V and 3 bases from J; junction bases left unmatched: 8. This CDR3 region has 15 residues. Germline V CDR1 and CDR2: LNHNV, YYDKDF (reference sequence). Written as DNA, the CDR3 is TGTGCCACCAGCTGGACAGGGCACCCTTACTATGGCTACACCTTC. Translated, it gives CATSWTGHPYYGYTF. Full variable domain (remainder filled in from reference TRBV15 and TRBJ1-2): DAMVIQNPRYQVTQFGKPVTLSCSQTLNHNVMYWYQQKSSQAPKLLFHYYDKDFNNEADTPDNFQSRRPNTSFCFLDIRSPGLGDTAMYLCATSWTGHPYYGYTFGSGTRLTVV.

The chain carries TRBV6-6 and TRBJ1-6, with a possible D match to TRBD1 (5 bases). Trimming pared 5 bases from V and 7 bases from J, leaving 15 bases between. The CDR3 is 15 residues long. Looked up from germline, CDR1 is MNHNY and CDR2 is SVGAGI (reference sequence). The CDR3 DNA reads TGTGCCAGCAGTCCGCTGGGACCGAGGAATTCACCCCTCCACTTT. This codes for CASSPLGPRNSPLHF.

In this sample, this clonotype turned up many times. This chain's CDR3 is CSARTPAGGRTEGYTF. DNA of the CDR3: TGCAGTGCTAGAACCCCGGCCGGGGGCAGGACCGAGGGCTACACCTTC. The rearrangement joins TRBV20-1 to TRBJ1-2; the D gene is possibly TRBD1 (6 bases). V was clipped by 2 bases and J by 8 bases, with 24 bases between them. Germline V lookup: CDR1 DFQATT, CDR2 SNEGSKA (reference sequence). This CDR3 has 16 amino acids.

This clonotype was seen many times. This rearrangement joins TRBV5-1 to TRBJ1-6, with TRBD1 matching 8 bases. V was pared by 5 bases and J by 9 bases, with 10 bases of the junction left unmatched. This CDR3 contains 15 residues. CDR1 SGHRS and CDR2 YFSETQ come from the germline V gene. CDR3 in DNA: TGCGCCAGCAGTTTTACTGGGACAGGAGGTTCACCCCTCCACTTT. Translated: CASSFTGTGGSPLHF.

The chain couples TRBV3-1 to TRBJ2-5; 9 bases line up with TRBD1. V shed 2 bases and J 5 bases; nucleotides not matched to a gene: 6. This CDR3 contains 15 residues. In germline, CDR1 is LGHDT, CDR2 YNNKEL (reference sequence). CDR3 residues: CASSQLQGAQETQYF. The DNA for the CDR3 is TGTGCCAGCAGCCAACTACAGGGGGCTCAGGAGACCCAGTACTTC.

Regarding this clonotype: A read error is likely, as this CDR3 ends without the conserved phenylalanine or tryptophan. This chain uses TRBV10-2 with TRBJ1-6, with D unclear. Trimming took off 0 bases at V and 0 bases at J, with 12 bases between the two ends. This CDR3 is 18 amino acids long. Germline CDR1 is WSHSY and CDR2 is SAAADI. The CDR3 DNA reads TGCGCCAGCAGTGAGTCTATCCAGGCAGGCTCCTATAATTCACCCCTCCACTCT. Translated: CASSESIQAGSYNSPLHS.

Worth noting for this clonotype: Germline and junction disagree at one end, which may indicate a read error. Here the CDR3 DNA reads TGTGCCAGCAGGCGACAATCGGGCACCGGGGAGCTGCTTTTT. It codes for CASRRQSGTGELLF. This rearrangement joins TRBV7-9 to TRBJ2-2, with TRBD2 as a possible D gene (5 bases). The V gene's germline CDR1 is SEHNR and CDR2 FQNEAQ (reference sequence). The CDR3 totals 14 residues.

This clonotype showed up many times. Possible read error: a much larger clone is one base away. The DNA for the CDR3 is TGTGCCAGCAGCTTAAAAGGGAGGGGGCAGGGCTATGGCCACACCTTC. It yields the protein CASSLKGRGQGYGHTF. The chain joins TRBV7-2 to TRBJ1-2, with 7 positions matching TRBD1. Germline-derived CDR1 and CDR2 are SGHTA and FQGNSA. CDR3 length: 16 amino acids.

About this clonotype itself: With a much larger clone just one base away, this may be a read error. The rearrangement joins TRBV5-1 to TRBJ2-5; 9 positions agree with TRBD2. The CDR3 is made up of 14 amino acids. CDR1 and CDR2 (germline): SGHRS, YFSETQ. In DNA, the CDR3 is TGCGCCAGCAGTCAGCGGGAGGAGGAAGACACCCAGTACTTC. Its protein product is CASSQREEEDTQYF.

This clonotype was detected many times. The chain employs TRBV20-1 and TRBJ1-1, with unresolved D. Germline-derived CDR1 and CDR2 are DFQATT and SNEGSKA (reference sequence). V lost 1 base and J 1 base, leaving 4 bases between the germline ends. The CDR3 is 12 amino acids. CDR3: CSARGRNTEAFF. The CDR3 nucleotides are TGCAGTGCTAGAGGTCGGAACACTGAAGCTTTCTTT.

In this sample, this clonotype turned up many times. The V and J genes are TRBV5-1 and TRBJ2-1, with 16 bases aligning to TRBD2. The CDR3 is made up of 21 amino acids. Trimming cost V 4 bases and J 6 bases; bases outside gene matches: 19. CDR1 is SGHRS, CDR2 YFSETQ, per germline. The CDR3 sequence is CASSHKISGGTSGRAINEQFF. CDR3 sequence (DNA): TGCGCCAGCAGCCACAAGATAAGTGGTGGGACTAGCGGGAGGGCCATCAATGAGCAGTTCTTC.

V and J are TRBV6-1 and TRBJ2-7; TRBD1 matches at 7 bases. The CDR3 is made up of 14 amino acids. Germline CDR1 is MNHNS and CDR2 is SASEGT. V lost 11 bases, J lost 2 bases, and 12 bases stayed unmatched. The DNA of the CDR3 is TGTGCCGGCAATCCCGGACAGGAAACCTACGAGCAGTACTTC. Translating gives CAGNPGQETYEQYF.

Note on this clonotype: Since the CDR3 does not end with the conserved phenylalanine or tryptophan, this likely comes from a read error. The limits of the CDR3 on the DNA are not certain, so only TCRdb's listed CDR3 is given. The gene calls are TRBV9 and TRBJ2-6. CDR1 SGDLS and CDR2 YYNGEE come from the germline V gene. The CDR3 length equals 8 residues, ends included. Here the CDR3 reads CASSRMTS.

In this sample, this clonotype turned up many times. The chain employs TRBV20-1 and TRBJ1-2; a possible D gene is TRBD1 (6 bases). Germline CDR1 reads DFQATT; CDR2 reads SNEGSKA (reference sequence). CDR3 length: 15 residues. V was trimmed by 0 bases and J by 4 bases, leaving 15 bases between them. CDR3 nucleotide sequence: TGCAGTGCTAGAGACGGACAGAAAATTAGCTATGGCTACACCTTC. Translating gives CSARDGQKISYGYTF.

Notes on this clonotype: A clone one base away is much larger, so this may be a read error. The chain joins TRBV11-2 to TRBJ2-7; D gene ambiguous. Germline lookup yields CDR1 SGHAT and CDR2 FQNNGV. CDR3 size: 14 residues. V lost 5 bases and J 0 bases, leaving 11 bases between the germline ends. The CDR3 loop is CASSADTSSYEQYF. CDR3 in DNA: TGTGCCAGCAGCGCAGACACAAGCTCCTACGAGCAGTACTTC.

The V gene is TRBV6-4, the J gene TRBJ1-5; TRBD1 might be the D (5 bases). The V end was cut by 10 bases, the J end by 6 bases, with 16 bases between. The length of the CDR3 is 13 residues. From germline, CDR1 is MRHNA and CDR2 SNTAGT. The CDR3 region has the DNA TGTGCCAACAGAGTGTGGGGCGGTCAGCCCCAGCATTTT. Translated: CANRVWGGQPQHF.

This clonotype showed up many times. The genes are TRBV6-6 and TRBJ2-7; the D gene is possibly TRBD2 (6 bases). V lost 2 bases and J 3 bases, leaving 11 bases between the germline ends. There are 14 residues in the CDR3. Germline V gene sequence: CDR1 MNHNY, CDR2 SVGAGI (reference sequence). Here the CDR3 DNA reads TGTGCCAGCAGTTACAAGGAGGGAAACTACGAGCAGTACTTC. Protein product: CASSYKEGNYEQYF.

In its sample, this clonotype was seen many times. The chain employs TRBV5-1 and TRBJ1-4, with D maybe TRBD1 (5 bases). Germline lookup yields CDR1 SGHRS and CDR2 YFSETQ. The CDR3 consists of 14 residues. Trimming removed 4 bases from V and 8 bases from J, with 15 bases in between. In DNA, the CDR3 is TGCGCCAGCAGCGAGCCCGGGGGAGGGGAAAAACTGTTTTTT. It yields the protein CASSEPGGGEKLFF. Supplemented by reference TRBV5-1 and TRBJ1-4, the full variable domain reads KAGVTQTPRYLIKTRGQQVTLSCSPISGHRSVSWYQQTPGQGLQFLFEYFSETQRNKGNFPGRFSGRQFSNSRSEMNVSTLELGDSALYLCASSEPGGGEKLFFGSGTQLSVL.